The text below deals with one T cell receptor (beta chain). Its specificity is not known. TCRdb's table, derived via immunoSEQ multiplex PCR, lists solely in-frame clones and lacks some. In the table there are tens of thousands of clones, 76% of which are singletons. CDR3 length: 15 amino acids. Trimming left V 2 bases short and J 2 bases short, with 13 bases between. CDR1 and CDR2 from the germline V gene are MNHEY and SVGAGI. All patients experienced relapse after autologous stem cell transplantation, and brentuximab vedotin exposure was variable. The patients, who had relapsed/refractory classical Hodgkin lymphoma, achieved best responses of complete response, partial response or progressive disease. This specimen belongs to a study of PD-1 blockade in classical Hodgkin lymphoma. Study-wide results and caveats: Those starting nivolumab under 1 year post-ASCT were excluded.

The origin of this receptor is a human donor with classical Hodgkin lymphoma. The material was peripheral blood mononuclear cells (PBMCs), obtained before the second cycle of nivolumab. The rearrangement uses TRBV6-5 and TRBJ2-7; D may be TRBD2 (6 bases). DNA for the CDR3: TGTGCCAGCAGTTACCTGGAGGGGAAAGCCTACGAGCAGTACTTC. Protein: CASSYLEGKAYEQYF.